Shown below are 9 T cell receptor beta chains from a single sample sequenced in a study of T cell responses to AZD1222 COVID-19 vaccine. TCRdb's table, derived via immunoSEQ multiplex PCR, lists solely in-frame clones and lacks some. The sample lists some 120,000 clones, 88% seen once, with 3.5% to 4.5% in the top ten. The sequencing here drew on peripheral blood, taken on day 0 of AZD1222 vaccination. Receptors were obtained from an adult in good health.

The table lists this clone with a few counts. The chain couples TRBV3-1 (or the pseudogene TRBV3-2) to TRBJ1-2, with D possibly TRBD1 on 6 matching bases. V dropped 1 base and J dropped 7 bases, with 10 bases sitting between them. CDR1 is LGHDT and CDR2 is YNNKEL in the germline V gene (reference sequence). This CDR3 has 13 amino acids. In DNA form, the CDR3 reads TGTGCCAGCAGCCAAGGGGGGGCTAGTGGCTACACCTTC. Residues: CASSQGGASGYTF.

The chain is built from TRBV30 and TRBJ2-5, with no clear D. V was cut by 2 bases and J by 0 bases, with 4 bases left in between. The CDR3 runs to 12 residues. Germline V gene sequence: CDR1 GTSNPN, CDR2 SVGIG (reference sequence). The CDR3 loop reads CAWSRNQETQYF. The CDR3, as DNA: TGTGCCTGGAGTCGGAACCAAGAGACCCAGTACTTC.

The chain is built from TRBV27 and TRBJ2-7; the D gene is possibly TRBD2 (5 bases). Germline assignment: CDR1 MNHEY and CDR2 SMNVEV (reference sequence). The ends were cut back, 7 bases at V and 7 bases at J, with 26 bases in the middle. The CDR3 sequence is 16 residues long. The CDR3 here is CASNFRGEGPPLEQYF. CDR3 DNA sequence: TGTGCCAGCAACTTCCGCGGTGAGGGCCCCCCCCTAGAGCAGTACTTC.

This clone has a handful of counts. This chain uses TRBV2 with TRBJ1-1; 8 nucleotides line up with TRBD1. CDR1 is SNHLY and CDR2 is FYNNEI in the germline V gene. The CDR3 length is 13 residues. Unmatched junction bases numbered 3, after V lost 4 bases and J lost 5 bases. CDR3 sequence (DNA): TGTGCCAGCAGTGCGGGACAGGAAACTGAAGCTTTCTTT. Encoded protein: CASSAGQETEAFF.

The chain carries TRBV11-2 and TRBJ2-2; TRBD1 agrees at 10 bases. The CDR3 loop spans 16 amino acids. Looked up from germline, CDR1 is SGHAT and CDR2 is FQNNGV. Losses at the gene ends were 5 bases for V and 6 bases for J; bases not matched to a gene: 9. Here the CDR3 DNA reads TGTGCCAGCAGCCTTGGGACAGGGGCCCTCGCCGGGGAGCTGTTTTTT. Its protein product is CASSLGTGALAGELFF.

The chain carries TRBV12-3 or TRBV12-4 and TRBJ2-5; the D is unclear. The CDR3 length is 11 residues. V lost 4 bases to trimming and J lost 5 bases, with 5 bases between them. CDR3 protein: CASSYGETQYF. CDR3 bases: TGTGCCAGCAGTTACGGGGAGACCCAGTACTTC.

The chain is built from TRBV2 and TRBJ1-6; TRBD1 might be the D (5 bases). Germline V gene sequence: CDR1 SNHLY, CDR2 FYNNEI. The ends were cut back, 3 bases at V and 10 bases at J, with 10 bases in the middle. The CDR3 extends over 13 amino acids. The CDR3 sequence: CASSEHRDSPLHF. CDR3 sequence (DNA): TGTGCCAGCAGTGAGCATAGGGACTCACCCCTCCACTTT.

The chain has TRBV7-9 and TRBJ2-1; no clear D. Trimming took off 0 bases at V and 0 bases at J, with 9 bases between the two ends. Germline CDR1 is SEHNR and CDR2 is FQNEAQ (reference sequence). The CDR3 has 16 amino acids. The CDR3 sequence: CASSLAPLSSYNEQFF. The CDR3 DNA reads TGTGCCAGCAGCTTAGCGCCACTTAGCTCCTACAATGAGCAGTTCTTC.

The CDR3 bases are TGCAGCGTCCAATTCCTTGGAGTGGGCGCTAAGCATGGGAACACTGAAGCTTTCTTT. Its translation: CSVQFLGVGAKHGNTEAFF. The V gene is TRBV29-1, the J gene TRBJ1-1; D gene ambiguous. The V end lost 6 bases, the J end lost 1 base, and 30 bases lay between the germline ends. There are 19 residues in the CDR3. Germline V CDR1 and CDR2: SQVTM, ANQGSEA.